The 26 T cell receptor beta chains below come from one sample, sequenced in a study of cytomegalovirus exposure and HLA in healthy donors. The PCR had 60 Vbeta and 13 Jbeta primers. The repertoire was sequenced with immunoSEQ multiplex PCR; TCRdb's copy has only in-frame clones and lacks some. The table for this sample gives about 170,000 clones. The specimen was PBMCs. The source is a woman aged 60-75 years in good health and CMV-seronegative.

V gene TRBV6-5 combines with J gene TRBJ1-3; TRBD1 aligns across 7 bases. The J segment lost 4 bases and the V segment lost 6 bases, leaving 9 bases of the junction unmatched. The germline V gene encodes CDR1 MNHEY and CDR2 SVGAGI. CDR3 length: 15 residues. Here the CDR3 DNA reads TGTGCCAGCAGCTCCAGGGGGTTAAAAGGAAACACCATATATTTT. Protein product: CASSSRGLKGNTIYF.

This chain uses TRBV30 with TRBJ1-1; maybe TRBD1 (5 bases). Trimming removed 5 bases at V and 3 bases at J, with 13 bases between. The germline V gene has CDR1 GTSNPN and CDR2 SVGIG (reference sequence). The CDR3 runs 13 residues. The chain's CDR3 is CAWAGDPDTEAFF. CDR3 nucleotides: TGTGCCTGGGCGGGGGATCCTGACACTGAAGCTTTCTTT.

With respect to this clone: The same CDR3 also results from other DNA sequences found in this sample. The chain is built from TRBV5-1 and TRBJ1-2; TRBD1 aligns across 7 bases. J lost 2 bases, V lost 0 bases, and 1 base had no gene match. CDR3 length equals 14 residues. Germline assignment: CDR1 SGHRS and CDR2 YFSETQ. CDR3 protein: CASSLGQGNYGYTF. The DNA of the CDR3 is TGCGCCAGCAGCTTGGGACAGGGAAACTATGGCTACACCTTC.

The chain joins TRBV6-6 to TRBJ2-2; no clear D. There are 13 residues in the CDR3. The ends were cut back, 8 bases at V and 0 bases at J, with 7 bases in the middle. The germline V gene has CDR1 MNHNY and CDR2 SVGAGI (reference sequence). In DNA, the CDR3 is TGTGCCAGCGCCAGCGCGAACACCGGGGAGCTGTTTTTT. Translating it yields CASASANTGELFF.

CDR3 DNA sequence: TGTGCCAGCAGCTTAGGACAGGGGAGCGATGGCTACACCTTC. As protein: CASSLGQGSDGYTF. V and J are TRBV7-9 and TRBJ1-2; TRBD1 matches 8 bases. Trimming removed 1 base from V and 6 bases from J; junction bases left unmatched: 4. This CDR3 spans 14 amino acids. Germline CDR1 is SEHNR and CDR2 is FQNEAQ (reference sequence).

The chain links TRBV29-1 to TRBJ2-2; no clear D gene. This CDR3 comprises 12 residues. Germline V CDR1 and CDR2: SQVTM, ANQGSEA. V was pared by 4 bases and J by 4 bases, with 7 bases between. CDR3 loop: CSVVTFTGELFF. In DNA, the CDR3 is TGCAGCGTTGTGACATTCACCGGGGAGCTGTTTTTT.

This sequence joins TRBV19 and TRBJ2-7; perhaps TRBD2 as D (6 bases). This CDR3 spans 13 amino acids. V was cut by 6 bases and J by 3 bases, with 12 bases left in between. CDR1 and CDR2 from the germline V gene are LNHDA and SQIVND (reference sequence). CDR3 DNA: TGTGCCAGTAGCCTCGGGGGAAACTACGAGCAGTACTTC. It translates to CASSLGGNYEQYF.

This chain joins TRBV5-6 and TRBJ2-5; perhaps TRBD2 as D (7 bases). The assigned J gene may be wrong: the sequence end matches TRBJ2-7 better. Germline CDR1 reads SGHDT; CDR2 reads YYEEEE. The CDR3 contains 14 residues. The CDR3 nucleotides read TGTGCCAGCAACAGTCGGGGGCGGGGGATCGAGCAGTACTTC. As protein: CASNSRGRGIEQYF.

This rearrangement joins TRBV5-1 to TRBJ1-1; weak D call: TRBD1 (6 bases). The germline CDR1 and CDR2 sequences are SGHRS and YFSETQ. CDR3 length equals 14 residues. V was cut by 4 bases and J by 5 bases, with 15 bases left in between. This CDR3 is CASSRLGAGTEAFF. For the CDR3, the DNA is TGCGCCAGCAGCCGACTGGGGGCCGGGACTGAAGCTTTCTTT.

The chain joins TRBV30 to TRBJ1-1; 7 positions match TRBD1. The trim removed 0 bases at V and 4 bases at J, leaving 5 bases unmatched. The CDR3 is made up of 14 amino acids. CDR1 GTSNPN and CDR2 SVGIG come from the germline V gene (reference sequence). In DNA form, the CDR3 reads TGTGCCTGGAGTGTACAGGGGTTGGGCACTGAAGCTTTCTTT. Its translation is CAWSVQGLGTEAFF. Together with reference TRBV30 and TRBJ1-1, the CDR3 gives the full variable domain: SQTIHQWPATLVQPVGSPLSLECTVEGTSNPNLYWYRQAAGRGLQLLFYSVGIGQISSEVPQNLSASRPQDRQFILSSKKLLLSDSGFYLCAWSVQGLGTEAFFGQGTRLTVV.

The V call is TRBV29-1, the J call TRBJ2-2; D not certain. The germline V and J ends were trimmed by 4 bases and 0 bases, with 6 bases remaining between them. Germline CDR1 reads SQVTM; CDR2 reads ANQGSEA. CDR3 size: 13 residues. The CDR3 DNA reads TGCAGCGTTGTGTCTGCGAACACCGGGGAGCTGTTTTTT. Translating it yields CSVVSANTGELFF.

V is TRBV6-1 and J is TRBJ1-4; 8 bases map to TRBD1. The trim removed 7 bases at V and 0 bases at J, leaving 1 base unmatched. Germline lookup yields CDR1 MNHNS and CDR2 SASEGT. The CDR3 extends over 14 amino acids. The CDR3 here is CASNRGSTNEKLFF. CDR3 coding DNA: TGTGCCAGCAACAGGGGGTCAACTAATGAAAAACTGTTTTTT.

The chain carries TRBV9 and TRBJ2-7; D may be TRBD2 (5 bases). Germline-derived CDR1 and CDR2 are SGDLS and YYNGEE. The CDR3 runs 12 residues. The V gene lost 4 bases and the J gene lost 5 bases, with 10 bases spanning the gap. The CDR3 region has the DNA TGTGCCAGCAGCCAGAACGGGGACGAGCAGTACTTC. This sequence encodes CASSQNGDEQYF.

This chain connects TRBV14 to TRBJ2-7; D uncertain. Trimming removed 0 bases from V and 2 bases from J, with 11 bases in between. This CDR3 contains 15 residues. Germline V gene sequence: CDR1 SGHDN, CDR2 FVKESK. The CDR3 DNA is TGTGCCAGCAGCCAAGAATCCTACCCTACCTACGAGCAGTACTTC. As protein: CASSQESYPTYEQYF.

V is TRBV5-4 and J is TRBJ2-7; D might be TRBD1 (5 bases). The CDR3 runs 17 residues. Germline loops: CDR1 SGHNT, CDR2 YYREEE (reference sequence). V was cut by 0 bases and J by 0 bases, with 16 bases left in between. DNA of the CDR3: TGTGCCAGCAGCTTGGGACGCAGGACACGCAGCTCCTACGAGCAGTACTTC. Protein: CASSLGRRTRSSYEQYF. Using reference TRBV5-4 and TRBJ2-7 for the parts outside the CDR3, the full variable domain is ETGVTQSPTHLIKTRGQQVTLRCSSQSGHNTVSWYQQALGQGPQFIFQYYREEENGRGNFPPRFSGLQFPNYSSELNVNALELDDSALYLCASSLGRRTRSSYEQYFGPGTRLTVT.

The rearrangement links TRBV19 to TRBJ2-2; TRBD1 matches 7 bases. The V gene end was trimmed by 3 bases and the J gene end by 1 base; junction bases not matched to a gene: 11. This CDR3 has 18 amino acids. The germline V gene encodes CDR1 LNHDA and CDR2 SQIVND (reference sequence). DNA of the CDR3: TGTGCCAGTAGTATTCCCCCGTGGGGGACAGAGAACACCGGGGAGCTGTTTTTT. It specifies CASSIPPWGTENTGELFF.

DNA for the CDR3: TGTGCCAGCAGCCCATTGGGCGGGAACTCCTACGAGCAGTACTTC. It encodes CASSPLGGNSYEQYF. The rearrangement joins TRBV7-7 to TRBJ2-7, with D perhaps matching TRBD2 (6 bases). V was shortened by 5 bases and J by 0 bases, with 14 bases between the two germline ends. The CDR3 consists of 15 residues. Germline CDR1 is SSHAT and CDR2 is FNYEAQ (reference sequence).

The V gene is TRBV27, the J gene TRBJ2-2, with D possibly being TRBD2 (6 bases). From germline, CDR1 is MNHEY and CDR2 SMNVEV (reference sequence). V dropped 1 base and J dropped 2 bases, with 26 bases sitting between them. The CDR3 totals 21 residues. Written as DNA, the CDR3 is TGTGCCAGCAGTTTATTTCCTCCTCAACTAGCCTATCTAGTAAACACCGGGGAGCTGTTTTTT. Protein: CASSLFPPQLAYLVNTGELFF.

The chain links TRBV5-1 to TRBJ1-1; no clear D. The CDR3 runs to 18 residues. V was clipped by 0 bases and J by 0 bases, with 18 bases between them. CDR1 and CDR2 (germline): SGHRS, YFSETQ. The CDR3, as DNA: TGCGCCAGCAGCTTGGATAAATTTTCAGGTTCCATGAACACTGAAGCTTTCTTT. It specifies CASSLDKFSGSMNTEAFF.

The chain recombines TRBV11-2 with TRBJ1-1; D unresolved. CDR1 and CDR2 (germline): SGHAT, FQNNGV. This CDR3 is 14 amino acids long. V lost 6 bases to trimming and J lost 2 bases, with 13 bases between them. This chain's CDR3 is CASSPRWSNTEAFF. The CDR3 bases are TGTGCCAGCAGTCCGAGGTGGAGTAACACTGAAGCTTTCTTT.

The CDR3 bases are TGTGCCAGCAGCCACGACAGGGGTTATAATTCACCCCTCCACTTT. Protein sequence: CASSHDRGYNSPLHF. The genes are TRBV7-2 and TRBJ1-6, with TRBD1 identical over 8 bases. This CDR3 region has 15 residues. Germline V gene sequence: CDR1 SGHTA, CDR2 FQGNSA. Trimming cost V 5 bases and J 4 bases; bases outside gene matches: 4.

The rearrangement links TRBV5-1 to TRBJ2-7; 10 bases line up with TRBD1. With 4 bases clipped from V and 4 bases from J, the junction kept 5 bases outside the gene matches. CDR1 is SGHRS and CDR2 is YFSETQ in the germline V gene. The CDR3 is 14 residues long. DNA of the CDR3: TGCGCCAGCAGCCAGGGGACAGGGGTTTACGAGCAGTACTTC. Its protein is CASSQGTGVYEQYF.

The V gene is TRBV2, the J gene TRBJ2-1; 7 nucleotides match TRBD1. V dropped 5 bases and J dropped 6; count of bases not matched to a gene: 1. The germline V gene encodes CDR1 SNHLY and CDR2 FYNNEI. The CDR3 has 12 amino acids. The CDR3 here is CASSRTGNEQFF. DNA for the CDR3: TGTGCCAGCAGTAGGACAGGCAATGAGCAGTTCTTC.

CDR3 residues: CASSGGSGDSSTDTQYF. The DNA of the CDR3 is TGCGCCAGCAGTGGGGGTAGCGGGGACTCTAGCACAGATACGCAGTATTTT. The chain links TRBV10-1 to TRBJ2-3; 8 bases are shared with TRBD2. J lost 0 bases, V lost 4 bases, and 9 bases had no gene match. Germline CDR1 WNHNN, CDR2 SYGVQD (reference sequence). The CDR3 is 17 residues long.

V is TRBV5-1 and J is TRBJ1-2; no firm D call. The germline CDR1 and CDR2 sequences are SGHRS and YFSETQ. Trimming pared 3 bases from V and 6 bases from J, leaving 15 bases between. CDR3 length: 14 residues. The CDR3 nucleotides read TGCGCCAGCAGCTCCGCCCCCGGAGCCGATGGCTACACCTTC. Its protein is CASSSAPGADGYTF.

This chain uses TRBV6-5 with TRBJ1-3; the match to TRBD1 covers 10 bases. The ends lost 11 bases at V and 0 bases at J; junction bases unmatched: 4. The germline gives CDR1 MNHEY, CDR2 SVGAGI. CDR3 size: 14 residues. CDR3: CAAGDRGSGNTIYF. DNA for the CDR3: TGTGCCGCCGGGGACAGGGGCTCTGGAAACACCATATATTTT.